Below, one T cell receptor (beta chain) is given with its context. These data belong to a study of cytomegalovirus exposure and HLA in healthy donors. CDR1 is MDHEN, CDR2 SYDVKM, per germline. V shed 7 bases and J 5 bases; nucleotides not matched to a gene: 6. The CDR3 is 13 residues long. PCR employed 60 Vbeta and 13 Jbeta primers. Repertoires were generated with immunoSEQ multiplex PCR, while TCRdb's copy carries only in-frame clones and drops some. The table includes around 37,000 clones, around 69% detected once. Sequencing was carried out using PBMCs. The source of this sequence is a man aged 25-45 years in good health and CMV-seronegative. This chain uses TRBV28 with TRBJ2-5; 8 nucleotides match TRBD2. This chain's CDR3 is CASNGGGSETQYF. Here the CDR3 DNA reads TGTGCCAGCAACGGGGGGGGGAGTGAGACCCAGTACTTC.